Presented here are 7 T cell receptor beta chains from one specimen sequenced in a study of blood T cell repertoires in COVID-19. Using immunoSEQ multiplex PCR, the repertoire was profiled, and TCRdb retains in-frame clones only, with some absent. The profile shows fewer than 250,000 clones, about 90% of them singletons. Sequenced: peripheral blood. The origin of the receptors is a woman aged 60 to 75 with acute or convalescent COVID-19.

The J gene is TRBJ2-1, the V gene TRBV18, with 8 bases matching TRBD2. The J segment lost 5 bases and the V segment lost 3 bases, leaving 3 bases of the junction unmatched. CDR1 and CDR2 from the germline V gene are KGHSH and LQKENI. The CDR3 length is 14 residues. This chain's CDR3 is CASSPGTSNNEQFF. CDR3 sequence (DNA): TGTGCCAGCTCACCCGGGACTAGTAACAATGAGCAGTTCTTC.

This CDR3 reads CASSSSGTRGYEQYF. The CDR3 nucleotides are TGTGCCAGCAGTTCGTCCGGGACTAGAGGCTACGAGCAGTACTTC. The chain employs TRBV28 and TRBJ2-7, with TRBD2 matching over 8 bases. Germline V lookup: CDR1 MDHEN, CDR2 SYDVKM. The CDR3 covers 15 residues. With 4 bases clipped from V and 3 bases from J, the junction kept 8 bases outside the gene matches.

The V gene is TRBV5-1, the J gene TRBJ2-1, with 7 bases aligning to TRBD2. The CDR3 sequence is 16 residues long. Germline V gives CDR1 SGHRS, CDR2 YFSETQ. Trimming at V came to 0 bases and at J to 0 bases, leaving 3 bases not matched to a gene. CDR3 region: CASSLVLANSYNEQFF. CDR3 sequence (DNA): TGCGCCAGCAGCTTGGTACTAGCGAACTCCTACAATGAGCAGTTCTTC.

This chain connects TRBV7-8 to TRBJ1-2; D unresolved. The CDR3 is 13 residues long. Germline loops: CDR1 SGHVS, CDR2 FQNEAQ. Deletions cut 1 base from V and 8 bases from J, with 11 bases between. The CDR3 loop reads CASSLEPGWGYTF. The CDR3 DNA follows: TGTGCCAGCAGCTTAGAGCCGGGTTGGGGCTACACCTTC.

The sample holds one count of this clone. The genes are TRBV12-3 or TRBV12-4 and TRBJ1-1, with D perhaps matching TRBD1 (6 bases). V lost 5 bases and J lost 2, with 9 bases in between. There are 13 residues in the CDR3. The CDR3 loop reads CASSRTVNTEAFF. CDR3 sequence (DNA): TGTGCCAGCAGTCGGACAGTAAACACTGAAGCTTTCTTT.

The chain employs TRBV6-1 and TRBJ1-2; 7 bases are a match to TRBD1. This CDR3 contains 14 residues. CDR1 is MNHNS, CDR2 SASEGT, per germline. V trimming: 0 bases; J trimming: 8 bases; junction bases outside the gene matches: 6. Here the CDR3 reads CASSEADRVGGYTF. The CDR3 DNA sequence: TGTGCCAGCAGTGAAGCCGACAGGGTGGGCGGCTACACCTTC.

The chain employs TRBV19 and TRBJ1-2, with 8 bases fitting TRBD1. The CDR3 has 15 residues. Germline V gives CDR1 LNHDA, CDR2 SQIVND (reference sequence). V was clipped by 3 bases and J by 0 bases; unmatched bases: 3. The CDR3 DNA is TGTGCCAGTAGTATCGAGGACAGGGCTAACTATGGCTACACCTTC. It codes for CASSIEDRANYGYTF.